This record looks at one TCR beta chain sequence and its context. This CDR3 is 14 amino acids long. Germline V gene sequence: CDR1 MNHEY, CDR2 SVGAGI. Trimming cost V 5 bases and J 3 bases; bases outside gene matches: 4. The data were obtained in a study of PD-1 blockade in mismatch repair-deficient tumors. Produced via immunoSEQ multiplex PCR; TCRdb's table is partial and in-frame only. The sample contains around 130,000 clones, around nine tenths of which appear only once. The source of this sequence is an adult with mismatch repair-deficient cancer. The V and J genes are TRBV6-5 and TRBJ1-1, with 9 bases aligning to TRBD1. This specimen consisted of peripheral blood, obtained just over 70 weeks after starting pembrolizumab. The CDR3 coding sequence is TGTGCCAGCAGTAAGGGACAGGGATACACTGAAGCTTTCTTT. Amino acids: CASSKGQGYTEAFF.